This is a list of T cell receptor beta chains from one sample in a study of blood T cell repertoires in COVID-19. The assay was immunoSEQ multiplex PCR, and TCRdb's table has in-frame clones only and misses some. The table lists 350,000 to 400,000 clones, around nine tenths of them singletons, with 1.7% in the top ten. Material for sequencing was PBMCs or T cells enriched from blood (not recorded which). Every receptor here comes from a woman in her twenties or thirties who had recovered from COVID-19. CDR3s include the opening cysteine and the closing phenylalanine or tryptophan. D genes are given only for firm matches. Rows give clone size only sometimes, using once, few, many, or a class for an expanded clone.

len	v_gene	j_gene	d_gene	abundance	CDR3nt	CDR3aa
13	TRBV30	TRBJ1-2	TRBD1	.	TGTGCCTGGAGAGGACAGGGGCATTATGGCTACACCTTC	CAWRGQGHYGYTF
16	TRBV27	TRBJ1-5	TRBD1	once	TGTGCCAGCAGTTTGACCGGGACAGGGCCCAATCAGCCCCAGCATTTT	CASSLTGTGPNQPQHF
14	TRBV28	TRBJ1-6	.	once	TGTGCCAGCACCTCGGGGCAGGGGCGCTCACCCCTCCACTTT	CASTSGQGRSPLHF
14	TRBV27	TRBJ1-5	.	.	TGTGCCAGCAGTCAGACAGGCGCCTATCAGCCCCAGCATTTT	CASSQTGAYQPQHF
14	TRBV20-1	TRBJ2-2	.	.	TGCAGTGCTAGTGTGCAAACTAACACCGGGGAGCTGTTTTTT	CSASVQTNTGELFF
17	TRBV6-1	TRBJ2-5	TRBD1	.	TGTGCCAGCAGAGAACGAGTGACAGGGAGACCCAAAGAGACCCAGTACTTC	CASRERVTGRPKETQYF
16	TRBV2	TRBJ2-1	.	.	TGTGCCAGCAGTCTTCAGGGGACCGAAAATGGGGGTGAGCAGTTCTTC	CASSLQGTENGGEQFF
16	TRBV21-1	TRBJ2-1	.	.	TGTGCCAGCAGCAATTATAGACGGGAGAGTTTCAATGAGCAGTTCTTC	CASSNYRRESFNEQFF
15	TRBV18	TRBJ2-7	.	once	TGTGCCAGCTCACCCCTGGGGGCAGCCACCTACGAGCAGTACTTC	CASSPLGAATYEQYF
17	TRBV19	TRBJ1-5	.	.	TGTGCCAGTAGTATCTACCCTGGACAGCTTAGCAATCAGCCCCAGCATTTT	CASSIYPGQLSNQPQHF
14	TRBV20-1	TRBJ2-1	.	.	TGCAGTGCTAGTGCGGTACTCTCCTACAATGAGCAGTTCTTC	CSASAVLSYNEQFF
15	TRBV7-9	TRBJ1-2	.	.	TGTGCCAGCAGCCCGGCCCGCGGGGTGGACCGTGGCTACACCTTC	CASSPARGVDRGYTF
23	TRBV6-6	TRBJ2-7	TRBD2	few	TGTGCCAGCAGCTACGAATCCCCCGGGTCGACTAGCGGGGGTTCTTGGAGCTCCTACGAGCAGTACTTC	CASSYESPGSTSGGSWSSYEQYF
12	TRBV30	TRBJ2-7	.	.	TGTGCCTGGACTCCGGGGACCTACGAGCAGTACTTC	CAWTPGTYEQYF
17	TRBV6-6	TRBJ2-2	TRBD2	few	TGTGCCAGCAGTCACCCACTACTAGCGGGGGTTACCGGGGAGCTGTTTTTT	CASSHPLLAGVTGELFF
16	TRBV11-2	TRBJ2-7	.	.	TGTGCCAGCAGCTGGACCTCCCATGGACAGTCCTACGAGCAGTACTTC	CASSWTSHGQSYEQYF
15	TRBV2	TRBJ1-4	.	.	TGTGCCAGCAAGGCCGGGTCGTCGACTAATGAAAAACTGTTTTTT	CASKAGSSTNEKLFF